The following is a T cell receptor (beta chain) sequence with its context. Its antigen is unknown. These data come from a study of response to subunit inactivated influenza vaccine. General observations from the study: Each seasonal influenza vaccination, the authors suggested, recruits few new T cells.

This CDR3 contains 14 residues. V lost 0 bases, J lost 2 bases, and 8 bases lay in between. CDR1 and CDR2 (germline): LGHDT, YNNKEL (reference sequence). TCRdb used MiXCR to reprocess the RT-PCR reads, holding one entry per CDR3 protein. The table lists about 700,000 distinct CDR3 sequences, about 14% of them singletons. Source: PBMCs from blood, taken 14 to 15 days before vaccination. The chain couples TRBV3-1 to TRBJ2-7; D is undetermined. The sequence came from a man aged 50-60 years who received an inactivated influenza vaccine. In DNA, the CDR3 is TGTGCCAGCAGCCAAGACCTTCCTCCCTACGAGCAGTACTTC. This codes for CASSQDLPPYEQYF.